The entry below gives a single TCR beta chain sequence along with its context. Antigen specificity is unknown. The data were produced by immunoSEQ multiplex PCR, yet TCRdb's version contains in-frame clones alone and is incomplete. The sample holds 50,000 to 85,000 clones, 80% to 85% seen once. The data stem from a study of OX40 agonist ivuxolimab in advanced cancers. Study-level information: The study treated patients with ivuxolimab, an agonistic anti-OX40 (CD134) antibody. Partial responses, seen in three patients, involved one hepatocellular carcinoma and two cutaneous melanomas. Findings of the study overall: Average numbers of expanded clones were greater in CD8+ T cells than in CD4+.

The sequencing here drew on CD4+ or CD8+ T cells sorted from blood, taken in a trial of the OX40 agonist ivuxolimab. This clonotype was obtained from an adult with an advanced solid tumor such as melanoma, head and neck, liver or kidney cancer.

The CDR3 bases are TGTGCCAGCAGTGAATATTTCATCGGGGGGCGAGGGACTGAAGCTTTCTTT. It specifies CASSEYFIGGRGTEAFF. The chain recombines TRBV25-1 with TRBJ1-1; weak D call: TRBD1 (6 bases). V was pared by 0 bases and J by 5 bases, with 19 bases between. Germline assignment: CDR1 MGHDK and CDR2 SYGVNS. The CDR3 has 17 residues.